The clone carrying this TCR beta chain was detected only a few times. TCRdb passed the PCR reads through MiXCR, listing each CDR3 protein once. The sample includes some 580,000 distinct CDR3 sequences, about 25% of them seen just once. The junction had 5 bases not matched to a gene; V was cut back by 6 bases and J by 5 bases. Germline loops: CDR1 MNHNS, CDR2 SASEGT. The CDR3 has 13 amino acids. This entry belongs to a study of molecular identifiers for immune sequencing clone quantification. Sequenced material: naive CD8+ T cells from blood, with Jurkat cell RNA spiked in. Documented subset: FACS-sorted CD8+CD4-CCR7+CD45RA+ naive T cells. This sequence joins TRBV6-1 and TRBJ1-1; 8 bases align to TRBD1. The receptor comes from a human donor in good health. Some libraries in this study had Jurkat cell RNA spiked in. In nucleotides, the CDR3 is TGTGCCAGCAGGGACAGGGTAAGGACTGAAGCTTTCTTT. This encodes CASRDRVRTEAFF.